This T cell receptor beta chain is drawn from a study of blood T cell repertoires in COVID-19. Background on the study: The United States, Italy and Spain were the sources of the acute and convalescent COVID-19 samples. T cells, B-cell-depleted T cells, or PBMCs supplied cDNA or gDNA.

Profiled with immunoSEQ multiplex PCR; TCRdb holds only in-frame clones, not every one. Here the sample spans roughly 180,000 clones, about 83% being singletons. The V segment lost 7 bases and the J segment 9 bases; nucleotides outside the gene matches: 9. Germline CDR1 MNHEY, CDR2 SVGAGI. The CDR3 runs to 13 residues. The specimen sequenced was peripheral blood. The gene calls are TRBV6-5 and TRBJ2-1; 7 bases fit TRBD1. The clonotype originates from a man aged 35-49 years who had recovered from COVID-19. CDR3 bases: TGTGCCAGCACCATACAGGGGTTAAGTGAGCAGTTCTTC. The encoded protein is CASTIQGLSEQFF.